This paragraph reports one TCR beta chain. Its antigen is unidentified. These data are taken from a study of T cell responses to AZD1222 COVID-19 vaccine. Study findings and constraints: After the peak T cell response, and only then, were repertoires sampled. Increases in Spike-specific TCR breadth and depth were seen after two AZD1222 doses.

Using immunoSEQ multiplex PCR, the repertoire was profiled, and TCRdb retains in-frame clones only, with some absent. The repertoire consists of 35,000 to 45,000 clones, with roughly 84% occurring once and the leading ten covering approximately 20%. Second-dose intervals of approximately 4 or approximately 12 weeks were pooled. Material: peripheral blood, obtained 28 days after the second AZD1222 dose. The sequence came from an adult who received the AZD1222 COVID-19 vaccine.

The CDR3 coding sequence is TGTGCCAGCAGCTTTCGGACTTCCTACGAGCAGTACTTC. This encodes CASSFRTSYEQYF. The gene calls are TRBV11-3 and TRBJ2-7, with D perhaps matching TRBD2 (5 bases). The V end was cut by 3 bases, the J end by 1 base, with 7 bases between. Germline V gives CDR1 SGHNT, CDR2 YENEEA. This CDR3 comprises 13 residues.